The subject of this entry is one TCR beta chain. Its antigen is unknown. The sample comes from a study of T-cell memory formation after mild COVID-19. TCRdb re-called the 5' RACE reads with MiXCR, one entry per CDR3 protein. The data contain about 340,000 distinct CDR3 sequences, 10% to 15% of them singletons. The CDR3 covers 16 residues. With 2 bases removed from V and 5 bases from J, the gap between germline ends came to 19 bases. Germline V gives CDR1 SGHTA, CDR2 FQGNSA. Study-wide findings and caveats: The main location of contracting CD4+ clones was CM and EM, and that of contracting CD8+ clones was EMRA. Clones that got smaller from day 15 to 85 had even CD4/CD8, while clones growing later tipped toward CD4+.

This rearrangement joins TRBV7-2 to TRBJ2-7, with D possibly TRBD2 on 6 matching bases. This sequence originates from a man aged 18-30 years who had mild COVID-19 (a few samples of this study predate the infection). Cell type and time point are not known. The sequencing input was PBMCs or a T cell subset sorted from them (not recorded which). CDR3 coding DNA: TGTGCCAGCAGCTTATACGGCGGGGTATCCCCCCACGAGCAGTACTTC. Encoded protein: CASSLYGGVSPHEQYF.